Reported below is one T cell receptor (beta chain). This record comes from a study of blood T cell repertoires in COVID-19. Study-wide context: Specimens from acute and convalescent COVID-19 originated in the United States, Italy and Spain. T cells, B-cell-depleted T cells, or PBMCs supplied cDNA or gDNA.

Germline V gives CDR1 SEHNR, CDR2 FQNEAQ (reference sequence). The ends were cut back, 5 bases at V and 8 bases at J, with 21 bases in the middle. This CDR3 comprises 15 residues. Authors' processing steps: Estimated nucleated cell counts came from reference gene primer amplification. The assay was immunoSEQ multiplex PCR, and TCRdb's table has in-frame clones only and misses some. V and J calls and clone size are those listed in that table; D and trimming were worked out from the DNA. The sample holds 60,000 to 90,000 clones, roughly 90% seen once. This chain joins TRBV7-9 and TRBJ1-2, with D unclear. The sequence was obtained from an elderly woman with acute or convalescent COVID-19. Sequencing was done on a sample of peripheral blood. The CDR3: CASSLGGEIKTGYTF. The CDR3 DNA reads as TGTGCCAGCAGCCTAGGCGGGGAGATAAAAACGGGCTACACCTTC.